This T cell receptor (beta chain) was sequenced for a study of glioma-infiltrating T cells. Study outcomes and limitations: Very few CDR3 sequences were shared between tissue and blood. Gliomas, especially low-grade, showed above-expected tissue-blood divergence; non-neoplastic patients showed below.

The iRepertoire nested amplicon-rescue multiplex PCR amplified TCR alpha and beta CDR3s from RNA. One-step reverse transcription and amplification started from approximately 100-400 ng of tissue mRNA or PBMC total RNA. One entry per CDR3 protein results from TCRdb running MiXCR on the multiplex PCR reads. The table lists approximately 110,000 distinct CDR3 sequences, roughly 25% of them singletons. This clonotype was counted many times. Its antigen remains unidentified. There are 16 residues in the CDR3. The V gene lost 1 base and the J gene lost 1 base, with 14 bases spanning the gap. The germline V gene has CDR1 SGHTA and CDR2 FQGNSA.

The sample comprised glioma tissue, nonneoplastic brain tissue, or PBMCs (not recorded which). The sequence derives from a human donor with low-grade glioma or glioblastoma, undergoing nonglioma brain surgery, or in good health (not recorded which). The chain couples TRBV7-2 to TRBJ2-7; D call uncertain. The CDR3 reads CASSLEEWLDSYEQYF. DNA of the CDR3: TGTGCCAGCAGCTTAGAGGAGTGGTTGGATTCCTACGAGCAGTACTTC.